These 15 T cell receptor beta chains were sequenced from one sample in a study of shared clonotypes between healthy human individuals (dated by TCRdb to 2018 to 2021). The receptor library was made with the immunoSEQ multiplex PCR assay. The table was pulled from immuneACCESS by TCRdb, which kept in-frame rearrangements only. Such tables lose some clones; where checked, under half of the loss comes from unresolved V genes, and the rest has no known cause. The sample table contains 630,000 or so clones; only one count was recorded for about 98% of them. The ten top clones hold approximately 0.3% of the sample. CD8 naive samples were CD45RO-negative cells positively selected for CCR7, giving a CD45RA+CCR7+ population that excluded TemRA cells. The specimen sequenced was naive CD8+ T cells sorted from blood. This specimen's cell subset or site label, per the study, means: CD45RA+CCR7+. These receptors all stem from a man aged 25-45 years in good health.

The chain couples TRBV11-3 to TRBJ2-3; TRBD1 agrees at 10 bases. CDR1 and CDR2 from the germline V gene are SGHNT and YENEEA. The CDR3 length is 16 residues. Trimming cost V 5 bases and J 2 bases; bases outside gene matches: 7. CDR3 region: CASSRRQGAATDTQYF. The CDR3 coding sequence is TGTGCCAGCAGCCGGAGACAGGGGGCCGCCACAGATACGCAGTATTTT.

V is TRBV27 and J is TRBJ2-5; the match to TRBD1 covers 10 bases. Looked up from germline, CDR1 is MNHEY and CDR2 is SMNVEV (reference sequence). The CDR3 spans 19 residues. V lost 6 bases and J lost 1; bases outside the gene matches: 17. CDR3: CASSSTRDRGVLIQETQYF. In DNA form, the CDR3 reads TGTGCCAGCAGCTCCACCCGGGACAGGGGCGTACTAATCCAAGAGACCCAGTACTTC.

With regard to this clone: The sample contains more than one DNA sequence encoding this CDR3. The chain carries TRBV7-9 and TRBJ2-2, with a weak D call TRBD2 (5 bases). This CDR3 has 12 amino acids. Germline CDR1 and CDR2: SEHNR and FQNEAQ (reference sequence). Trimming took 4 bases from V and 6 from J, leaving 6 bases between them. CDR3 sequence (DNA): TGTGCCAGCAGCTCCGGGGCCGGGGAGCTGTTTTTT. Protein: CASSSGAGELFF.

Here the CDR3 reads CASSQASPGGNEQFF. The CDR3 coding sequence is TGCGCCAGCAGCCAAGCTAGCCCGGGAGGAAATGAGCAGTTCTTC. The V and J genes are TRBV4-1 and TRBJ2-1, with 7 bases lining up with TRBD2. The V gene's germline CDR1 is MGHRA and CDR2 YSYEKL. Trimming removed 1 base from V and 7 bases from J; junction bases left unmatched: 7. CDR3 length: 15 amino acids.

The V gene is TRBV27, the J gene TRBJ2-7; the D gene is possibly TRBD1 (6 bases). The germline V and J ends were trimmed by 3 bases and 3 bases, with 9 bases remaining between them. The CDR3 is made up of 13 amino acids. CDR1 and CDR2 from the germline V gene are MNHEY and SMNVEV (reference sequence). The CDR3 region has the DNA TGTGCCAGCAGTTTGAGGACAGACTACGAGCAGTACTTC. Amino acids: CASSLRTDYEQYF.

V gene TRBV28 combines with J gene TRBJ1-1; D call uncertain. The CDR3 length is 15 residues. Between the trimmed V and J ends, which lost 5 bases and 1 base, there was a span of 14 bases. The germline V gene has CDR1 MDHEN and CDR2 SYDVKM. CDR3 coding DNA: TGTGCCAGCAGTCCCCTAACGGGGAGGAACACTGAAGCTTTCTTT. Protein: CASSPLTGRNTEAFF.

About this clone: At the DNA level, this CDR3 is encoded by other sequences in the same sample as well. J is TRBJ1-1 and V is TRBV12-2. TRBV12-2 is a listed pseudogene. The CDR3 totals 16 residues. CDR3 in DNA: TGTGCAAGTCGCTTACCCCGGAGAGGCCCTGACACTGAAGCTTTCTTT. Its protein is CASRLPRRGPDTEAFF.

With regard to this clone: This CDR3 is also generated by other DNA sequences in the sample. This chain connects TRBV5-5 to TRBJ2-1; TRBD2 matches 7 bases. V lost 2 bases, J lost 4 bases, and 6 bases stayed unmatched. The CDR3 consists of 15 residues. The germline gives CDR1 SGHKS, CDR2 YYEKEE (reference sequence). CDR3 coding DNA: TGTGCCAGCAGCTTAGACCCTAGCGGTTACAATGAGCAGTTCTTC. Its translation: CASSLDPSGYNEQFF.

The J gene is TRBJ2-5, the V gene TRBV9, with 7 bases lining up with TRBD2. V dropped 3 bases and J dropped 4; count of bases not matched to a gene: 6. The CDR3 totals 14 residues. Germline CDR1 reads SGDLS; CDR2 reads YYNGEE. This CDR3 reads CASSEGDYLETQYF. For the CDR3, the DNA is TGTGCCAGCAGCGAAGGGGACTACTTAGAGACCCAGTACTTC.

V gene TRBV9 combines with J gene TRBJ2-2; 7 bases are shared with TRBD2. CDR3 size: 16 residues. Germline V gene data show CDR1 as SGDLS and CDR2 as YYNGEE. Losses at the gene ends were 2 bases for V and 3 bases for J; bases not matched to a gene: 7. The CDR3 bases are TGTGCCAGCAGCGTCGCAAGACTAGCTGACACCGGGGAGCTGTTTTTT. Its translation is CASSVARLADTGELFF. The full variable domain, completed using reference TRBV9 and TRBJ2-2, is DSGVTQTPKHLITATGQRVTLRCSPRSGDLSVYWYQQSLDQGLQFLIQYYNGEERAKGNILERFSAQQFPDLHSELNLSSLELGDSALYFCASSVARLADTGELFFGEGSRLTVL.

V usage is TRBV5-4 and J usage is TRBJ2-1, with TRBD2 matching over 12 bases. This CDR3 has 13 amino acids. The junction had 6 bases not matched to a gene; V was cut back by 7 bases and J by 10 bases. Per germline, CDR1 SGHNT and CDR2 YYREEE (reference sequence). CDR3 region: CASGPTSGSEQFF. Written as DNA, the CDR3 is TGTGCCAGCGGACCGACTAGCGGGAGCGAGCAGTTCTTC.

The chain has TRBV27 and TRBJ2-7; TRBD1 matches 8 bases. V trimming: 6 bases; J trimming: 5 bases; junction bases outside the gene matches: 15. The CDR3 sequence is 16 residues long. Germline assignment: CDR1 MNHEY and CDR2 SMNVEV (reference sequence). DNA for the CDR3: TGTGCCAGCAGCTCCCCTCTGAGACAGGGGTTAAACGAGCAGTACTTC. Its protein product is CASSSPLRQGLNEQYF.

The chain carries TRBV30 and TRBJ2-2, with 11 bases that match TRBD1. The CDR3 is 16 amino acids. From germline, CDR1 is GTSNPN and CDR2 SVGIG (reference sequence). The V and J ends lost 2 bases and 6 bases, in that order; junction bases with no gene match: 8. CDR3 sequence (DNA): TGTGCCTGGAGTCTCGGACAGGGGGCAAAGTCCGGGGAGCTGTTTTTT. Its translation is CAWSLGQGAKSGELFF.

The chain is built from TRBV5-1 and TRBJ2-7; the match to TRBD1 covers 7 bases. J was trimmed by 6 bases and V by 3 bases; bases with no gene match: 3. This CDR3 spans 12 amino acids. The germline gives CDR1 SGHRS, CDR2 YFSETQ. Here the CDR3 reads CASSSGTAEQYF. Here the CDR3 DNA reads TGCGCCAGCAGCTCCGGGACAGCCGAGCAGTACTTC.

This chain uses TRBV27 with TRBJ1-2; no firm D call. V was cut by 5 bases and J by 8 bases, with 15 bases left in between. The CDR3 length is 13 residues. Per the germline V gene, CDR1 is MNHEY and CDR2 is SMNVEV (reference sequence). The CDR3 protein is CASSPGAIDGYTF. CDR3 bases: TGTGCCAGCAGTCCAGGTGCAATTGACGGCTACACCTTC.